The 16 T cell receptor beta chains given below trace back to one sample, sequenced in a study of T-cell reconstitution after alpha-beta-depleted transplantation in children. During its preparation, the TCRbeta library received unique molecular identifiers. One entry per CDR3 protein results from TCRdb running MiXCR on the PCR reads. Seen here are fewer than 550,000 distinct CDR3 sequences, 8% to 11% observed once, and the top ten hold roughly 2.1%. The specimen was PBMCs, collected before TCRalphabeta/CD19-depleted stem cell transplant. Receptors originate from a child aged 2 to 15 with inherited bone marrow failure, due to receive a stem cell transplant.

Turning to this clonotype: This may arise from a read error, as a much more abundant clone is one base away. This chain links TRBV25-1 with TRBJ2-2; D unresolved. Germline V gene sequence: CDR1 MGHDK, CDR2 SYGVNS. The length of the CDR3 is 12 residues. CDR3 sequence reads: CDSSEGPGELFF. As DNA, the CDR3 is TGTGACAGCAGTGAAGGTCCCGGGGAGCTGTTTTTT.

This clonotype has at least ten counts. The chain employs TRBV25-1 and TRBJ1-5, with a possible D match to TRBD1 (5 bases). CDR1 and CDR2 from the germline V gene are MGHDK and SYGVNS. The length of the CDR3 is 16 residues. V was trimmed by 5 bases and J by 0 bases, leaving 14 bases between them. The CDR3 loop is CASSPGRGNSNQPQHF. CDR3 in DNA: TGTGCCAGCAGTCCAGGTAGGGGCAATAGCAATCAGCCCCAGCATTTT.

In this sample, this clonotype turned up many times. This rearrangement joins TRBV5-1 to TRBJ2-7; 10 bases fit TRBD2. The trim removed 2 bases at V and 4 bases at J, leaving 3 bases unmatched. CDR1 is SGHRS, CDR2 YFSETQ, per germline. The CDR3 has 14 residues. The CDR3 loop reads CASSFASGSYEQYF. The CDR3 DNA follows: TGCGCCAGCAGCTTCGCTAGCGGGAGTTACGAGCAGTACTTC.

This clonotype was counted at least ten times. The rearrangement links TRBV4-3 to TRBJ2-2; maybe TRBD2 (5 bases). The V end was cut by 1 base, the J end by 0 bases, with 12 bases between. Germline lookup yields CDR1 LGHNA and CDR2 YSLEER. CDR3 length: 17 amino acids. CDR3 residues: CASSQVFFGANTGELFF. In nucleotides, the CDR3 is TGCGCCAGCAGCCAAGTCTTCTTCGGGGCGAACACCGGGGAGCTGTTTTTT.

This clonotype was detected many times. The CDR3 sequence: CASTPEAFF. CDR3 bases: TGTGCCAGCACCCCTGAAGCTTTCTTT. The chain has TRBV7-9 and TRBJ1-1; no definite D call. Between the trimmed V and J ends, which lost 7 bases and 6 bases, there was a span of 3 bases. The CDR3 covers 9 residues. Germline V gene data show CDR1 as SEHNR and CDR2 as FQNEAQ (reference sequence).

Of note for this clonotype: A much larger clone lies a single base off, so this may be a read error. V and J are TRBV28 and TRBJ2-3; D may be TRBD1 (6 bases). The CDR3 extends over 16 amino acids. Germline loops: CDR1 MDHEN, CDR2 SYDVKM. For the CDR3, the DNA is TGTGCCAGCAGTTTATACCCAGGGGCGAGCACAGATACGCAGAATTTT. Translation: CASSLYPGASTDTQNF.

This clonotype was observed many times. V and J are TRBV29-1 and TRBJ2-1; 9 positions agree with TRBD1. J gave up 9 bases and V 6 bases, and 9 bases lay outside the gene matches. This CDR3 region has 13 residues. Looked up from germline, CDR1 is SQVTM and CDR2 is ANQGSEA. The CDR3, as DNA: TGCAGCGTCCGAAGGACAGGGGATGGTGAGCAGTTCTTC. It codes for CSVRRTGDGEQFF.

The table lists this clonotype with many counts. The chain employs TRBV5-1 and TRBJ2-1; 12 bases match TRBD2. The CDR3 covers 13 residues. The trim removed 6 bases at V and 8 bases at J, leaving 3 bases unmatched. Looked up from germline, CDR1 is SGHRS and CDR2 is YFSETQ. CDR3 sequence: CASTSGRAHEQFF. The CDR3 DNA reads TGCGCCAGCACTAGCGGGAGGGCCCATGAGCAGTTCTTC.

This chain joins TRBV25-1 and TRBJ2-7; tentative D call: TRBD1 (5 bases). Looked up from germline, CDR1 is MGHDK and CDR2 is SYGVNS. V lost 5 bases and J 5 bases, leaving 16 bases between the germline ends. There are 14 residues in the CDR3. CDR3 bases: TGTGCCAGCAGTTTAGTCGGCCAGGGTGACGAGCAGTACTTC. Translating gives CASSLVGQGDEQYF.

The chain has TRBV29-1 and TRBJ1-1, with D perhaps TRBD1 (5 bases). CDR3 length: 13 amino acids. Germline V gene lookup returns CDR1 SQVTM and CDR2 ANQGSEA. V was cut by 7 bases and J by 1 base, with 13 bases left in between. The CDR3 here is CSAALGTNTEAFF. The CDR3 DNA sequence: TGCAGCGCCGCACTGGGGACGAACACTGAAGCTTTCTTT.

This clonotype was seen repeatedly, ten times or more. The genes are TRBV2 and TRBJ2-1, with TRBD2 matching 8 bases. The CDR3 consists of 20 residues. After removal of 4 bases from V and 0 bases from J, the junction contained 17 bases not matched to a gene. Germline CDR1 reads SNHLY; CDR2 reads FYNNEI. The CDR3 region is CASSAPKTSGGGSSYNEQFF. The CDR3 region has the DNA TGTGCCAGCAGTGCCCCGAAAACTAGCGGAGGAGGGAGCTCCTACAATGAGCAGTTCTTC.

Worth noting for this clonotype: Possible read error: a much larger clone is one base away. The chain carries TRBV20-1 and TRBJ2-7; D remains unclear. Germline V gene data show CDR1 as DFQATT and CDR2 as SNEGSKA (reference sequence). The CDR3 has 12 amino acids. As DNA, the CDR3 is TGCAGTTCTAGAGATGACGGCTACGAGCAGTACTTC. It specifies CSSRDDGYEQYF.

Comment on this clonotype: Mismatch with germline at one junction end may stem from a read error. V usage is TRBV23-1 and J usage is TRBJ2-3; tentatively, D is TRBD2 (7 bases). TRBV23-1 has ORF status, its function being uncertain. The length of the CDR3 is 16 residues. In DNA, the CDR3 is TGCGCCAGCACCCAAAACGGGGGGCGCGGCACAGATATGCAGTATTTT. It codes for CASTQNGGRGTDMQYF.

This clonotype occurred many times. The chain has TRBV28 and TRBJ2-7, with D perhaps matching TRBD2 (5 bases). Trimming left V 6 bases short and J 3 bases short, with 12 bases between. Germline V gene lookup returns CDR1 MDHEN and CDR2 SYDVKM. This CDR3 has 13 residues. In nucleotides, the CDR3 is TGTGCCAGCAGACCCGACGGGGACTACGAGCAGTACTTC. Protein sequence: CASRPDGDYEQYF.

This clonotype was recorded many times. The V call is TRBV29-1, the J call TRBJ2-7; 9 nucleotides line up with TRBD1. V was clipped by 6 bases and J by 5 bases; unmatched bases: 5. This CDR3 spans 12 amino acids. The germline V gene has CDR1 SQVTM and CDR2 ANQGSEA. The DNA for the CDR3 is TGCAGCGTGGGGACAGGGTTTGACGAGCAGTACTTC. Protein: CSVGTGFDEQYF.

The CDR3 protein is CATSKSGTEQYF. CDR3 nucleotides: TGTGCCACCAGCAAGTCCGGGACCGAGCAGTACTTC. The chain employs TRBV15 and TRBJ2-7; D is possibly TRBD1 or TRBD2 (5 bases each). Trimming removed 4 bases at V and 6 bases at J, with 10 bases between. The CDR3 is made up of 12 amino acids. Germline V CDR1 and CDR2: LNHNV, YYDKDF (reference sequence).